The source of this TCR beta chain is a study of T cell repertoires in cytomegalovirus infection. The overall study: Matching HLA type and CMV infection were both indicated by public TCR beta signatures.

TCRdb redid the calling of the reads with MiXCR, one entry per CDR3 protein. The sample consists of approximately 140,000 distinct CDR3 sequences, about 6.5% of them appearing once. Study-wide findings and caveats: Cumulative public TCR beta family frequency identified CMV carriers with the relevant HLA. The ex vivo response showed dominance by HLA-C-restricted CMV-specific TCR beta clonotypes.

V shed 5 bases and J 4 bases; nucleotides not matched to a gene: 5. CDR3 size: 13 residues. This clonotype was counted only a few times. Antigen: not known. The chain is built from TRBV12-3 or TRBV12-4 and TRBJ2-7; 7 bases match TRBD1. Sequencing was carried out using PBMCs. The source of this sequence is a human donor in good health (CMV status not recorded). Some clones in this sample may be carry-over from other donors' samples. The CDR3 coding sequence is TGTGCCAGCAGTCTCCAACAGGGGTACGAGCAGTACTTC. Protein: CASSLQQGYEQYF.